What follows are 17 T cell receptor beta chains derived from one specimen sequenced in a study of beta chain features in type 1 diabetes. Study-wide points: All four CD4+ subsets from Type 1 diabetes patients carried moderately but significantly shorter TCRB CDR3s.

Their cognate antigens are unknown. Since all of the isolated RNA was reverse transcribed, expressed TCRB transcripts were what got sequenced. Method: immunoSEQ multiplex PCR; TCRdb's copy keeps in-frame clones and lacks some. The data show around 250,000 clones, roughly an eighth seen once. The specimen sequenced was naive CD4+ T cells from blood. The receptors stem from a man aged 25-40 years with type 1 diabetes.

The rearrangement links TRBV28 to TRBJ2-1; tentatively, D is TRBD2 (5 bases). The germline V gene encodes CDR1 MDHEN and CDR2 SYDVKM. The germline V and J ends were trimmed by 5 bases and 0 bases, with 14 bases remaining between them. The CDR3 length is 16 residues. CDR3 region: CASSTLAPSSYNEQFF. CDR3 bases: TGTGCCAGCAGTACATTAGCGCCGAGCTCCTACAATGAGCAGTTCTTC.

This clone was seen a handful of times. In DNA, the CDR3 is TGTGCCAGCAGTGTAGGGACAGGGGGGTACATTCAGTACTTC. Encoded protein: CASSVGTGGYIQYF. The chain recombines TRBV25-1 with TRBJ2-4; 11 positions agree with TRBD1. Germline V gene sequence: CDR1 MGHDK, CDR2 SYGVNS. The CDR3 runs to 14 residues. V lost 4 bases to trimming and J lost 8 bases; unmatched junction nucleotides: 4.

Only a few counts were recorded for this clone. The sample contains more than one DNA sequence encoding this CDR3. This chain links TRBV9 with TRBJ1-2; 7 bases map to TRBD1. The CDR3 runs to 13 residues. The ends lost 3 bases at V and 3 bases at J; junction bases unmatched: 2. CDR1 and CDR2 (germline): SGDLS, YYNGEE. The CDR3: CASSAQGDYGYTF. The CDR3 DNA follows: TGTGCCAGCAGCGCCCAGGGGGACTATGGCTACACCTTC.

V and J are TRBV30 and TRBJ1-1; the match to TRBD1 covers 7 bases. V gave up 4 bases and J gave up 1 base; unmatched junction bases: 3. This CDR3 has 13 residues. Germline CDR1 GTSNPN, CDR2 SVGIG (reference sequence). CDR3 sequence: CAWTAGGNTEAFF. For the CDR3, the DNA is TGTGCCTGGACCGCAGGGGGGAACACTGAAGCTTTCTTT.

The chain carries TRBV30 and TRBJ2-5; D possibly corresponds to TRBD2 (6 bases). This CDR3 region has 14 residues. V lost 2 bases to trimming and J lost 1 base, with 11 bases between them. The germline CDR1 and CDR2 sequences are GTSNPN and SVGIG (reference sequence). The CDR3 spells CAWSRGGAQETQYF. The CDR3 bases are TGTGCCTGGAGTCGGGGCGGGGCCCAAGAGACCCAGTACTTC.

This clone has only a few counts. The chain couples TRBV4-2 to TRBJ1-1; 9 nucleotides agree with TRBD1. The trim removed 6 bases at V and 3 bases at J, leaving 5 bases unmatched. Germline-derived CDR1 and CDR2 are LGHNA and YNFKEQ. This CDR3 has 14 residues. In DNA form, the CDR3 reads TGTGCCAGCAGAGCGGGGGACAGGGACACTGAAGCTTTCTTT. This translates into CASRAGDRDTEAFF.

This chain connects TRBV29-1 to TRBJ1-1, with D possibly matching TRBD1 (5 bases). In germline, CDR1 is SQVTM, CDR2 ANQGSEA. Trimming left V 3 bases short and J 0 bases short, with 11 bases between. The length of the CDR3 is 14 residues. Here the CDR3 DNA reads TGCAGCGTTGATCGTGGGGGGATGAACACTGAAGCTTTCTTT. Its protein product is CSVDRGGMNTEAFF.

This clone has only a few counts. V usage is TRBV28 and J usage is TRBJ2-1; TRBD2 is a possible D gene (5 bases). Trimming took 5 bases from V and 5 from J, leaving 19 bases between them. Germline assignment: CDR1 MDHEN and CDR2 SYDVKM. The CDR3 spans 16 residues. The CDR3 DNA follows: TGTGCCAGCAGTCCCCGGGGTACGGGGTCTCACAATGAGCAGTTCTTC. Translation gives CASSPRGTGSHNEQFF.

The V and J genes are TRBV7-2 and TRBJ2-1; TRBD2 matches at 11 bases. Trimming cost V 1 base and J 6 bases; bases outside gene matches: 5. Germline values: CDR1 SGHTA, CDR2 FQGNSA. This CDR3 region has 16 residues. The CDR3 DNA sequence: TGTGCCAGCAGCTTAGGTCTAGCGGGAGGTTTCAATGAGCAGTTCTTC. It translates to CASSLGLAGGFNEQFF.

This rearrangement joins TRBV5-4 to TRBJ1-5; D is unresolved. CDR1 is SGHNT, CDR2 YYREEE, per germline (reference sequence). The CDR3 contains 16 residues. V was pared by 4 bases and J by 0 bases, with 14 bases between. This CDR3 reads CASSPTLVGSNQPQHF. DNA of the CDR3: TGTGCCAGCAGCCCGACCCTAGTCGGTAGCAATCAGCCCCAGCATTTT.

The rearrangement joins TRBV5-4 to TRBJ2-4, with 11 bases identical to TRBD2. Germline V gene data show CDR1 as SGHNT and CDR2 as YYREEE (reference sequence). V was clipped by 5 bases and J by 5 bases; unmatched bases: 9. The CDR3 spans 16 residues. The CDR3 sequence: CASRPSGRRKENIQYF. For the CDR3, the DNA is TGTGCCAGCAGGCCTAGCGGGAGGAGGAAGGAAAACATTCAGTACTTC. Based on the CDR3 plus reference TRBV5-4 and TRBJ2-4, the full variable domain is ETGVTQSPTHLIKTRGQQVTLRCSSQSGHNTVSWYQQALGQGPQFIFQYYREEENGRGNFPPRFSGLQFPNYSSELNVNALELDDSALYLCASRPSGRRKENIQYFGAGTRLSVL.

This clone was counted only a few times. This chain uses TRBV13 with TRBJ1-2; tentatively, D is TRBD1 (6 bases). Deletions cut 0 bases from V and 5 bases from J, with 13 bases between. CDR1 and CDR2 from the germline V gene are PRHDT and FYEKMQ (reference sequence). The CDR3 is 15 amino acids. The CDR3 DNA is TGTGCCAGCAGCTTAGGCCGGACAGCTACTTATGGCTACACCTTC. Translated, it gives CASSLGRTATYGYTF.

CDR3 nucleotide sequence: TGCGCCAGCAGACGATCAACTAGCGGGGAGACCGGGGAGCTGTTTTTT. It encodes CASRRSTSGETGELFF. This chain uses TRBV5-1 with TRBJ2-2; TRBD2 agrees at 10 bases. The CDR3 consists of 16 residues. Trimming at V came to 5 bases and at J to 5 bases, leaving 9 bases not matched to a gene. Per the germline V gene, CDR1 is SGHRS and CDR2 is YFSETQ.

The sample holds a few counts of this clone. The chain employs TRBV2 and TRBJ1-5; tentative D call: TRBD1 (5 bases). The germline V and J ends were trimmed by 5 bases and 7 bases, with 15 bases remaining between them. This CDR3 comprises 14 residues. CDR1 is SNHLY and CDR2 is FYNNEI in the germline V gene. The CDR3 protein is CASSLDGRDQPQHF. The CDR3 region has the DNA TGTGCCAGCAGTCTCGACGGGCGGGACCAGCCCCAGCATTTT.

V is TRBV7-2 and J is TRBJ2-1; 14 bases are a match to TRBD2. The CDR3 contains 15 residues. Germline trimming cut 3 bases from V and 10 bases from J; bases unmatched to any gene: 5. Per the germline V gene, CDR1 is SGHTA and CDR2 is FQGNSA. Written as DNA, the CDR3 is TGTGCCAGCAGCTTTTCGACTAGCGGGAGGGGAGAGCAGTTCTTC. Translating gives CASSFSTSGRGEQFF.

This clone was seen more than once but under ten times. The chain employs TRBV9 and TRBJ2-1, with 9 nucleotides matching TRBD2. V was pared by 3 bases and J by 2 bases, with 9 bases of the junction left unmatched. The CDR3 is 17 amino acids. Germline CDR1 reads SGDLS; CDR2 reads YYNGEE. CDR3 loop: CASSGPPSSGTYNEQFF. CDR3 DNA sequence: TGTGCCAGCAGCGGCCCACCATCTAGCGGGACCTACAATGAGCAGTTCTTC.

This clone has only a few counts. The rearrangement uses TRBV5-1 and TRBJ2-7; 8 bases map to TRBD1. Germline CDR1 SGHRS, CDR2 YFSETQ. V lost 4 bases to trimming and J lost 5 bases; unmatched junction nucleotides: 2. The CDR3 is 12 residues long. CDR3 amino acids: CASSPGQDEQYF. The CDR3 DNA is TGCGCCAGCAGCCCGGGACAGGACGAGCAGTACTTC.